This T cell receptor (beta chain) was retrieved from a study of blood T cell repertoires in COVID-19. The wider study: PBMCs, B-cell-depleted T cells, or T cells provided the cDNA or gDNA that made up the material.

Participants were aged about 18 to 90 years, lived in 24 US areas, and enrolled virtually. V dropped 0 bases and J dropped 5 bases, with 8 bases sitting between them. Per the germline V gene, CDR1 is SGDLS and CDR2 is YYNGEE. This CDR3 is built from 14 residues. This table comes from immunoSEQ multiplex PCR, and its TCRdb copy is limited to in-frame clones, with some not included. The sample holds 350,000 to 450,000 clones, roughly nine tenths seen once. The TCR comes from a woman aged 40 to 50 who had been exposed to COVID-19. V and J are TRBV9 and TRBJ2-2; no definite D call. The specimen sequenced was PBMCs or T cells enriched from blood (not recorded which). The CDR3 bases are TGTGCCAGCAGCGTAGGACTTACTACCGGGGAGCTGTTTTTT. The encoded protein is CASSVGLTTGELFF.